This entry concerns a single T cell receptor (beta chain). What it recognizes is unknown. This sample was taken from a study of CD8+ T cells in alopecia areata. Germline V lookup: CDR1 SNHLY, CDR2 FYNNEI. The CDR3 sequence is 15 residues long. Trimming left V 0 bases short and J 4 bases short, with 12 bases between. Study observations and caveats: Shared TCR sequences were less clear between patients than in mice, possibly partly from HLA diversity.

The researchers isolated CD4+ and CD8+ T cells from PBMCs by sorting. RNA, once extracted, was reverse transcribed into cDNA for use as the sequencing template. Libraries were prepared by immunoSEQ multiplex PCR; TCRdb keeps only in-frame clonotypes and omits some of them. This sample has more than 95,000 clones, with roughly 69% found just once. This clonotype originated in a human donor in good health. The sample taken for sequencing was CD4+ T cells sorted from blood. The chain recombines TRBV2 with TRBJ2-5, with a tentative D call TRBD2 (5 bases). The DNA for the CDR3 is TGTGCCAGCAGTGAAGCGCATGGCCGGGGAGAGACCCAGTACTTC. Translation: CASSEAHGRGETQYF.